Listed here are 15 T cell receptor beta chains from one sample, sequenced in a study of blood T cell repertoires in COVID-19. Clones were sequenced by immunoSEQ multiplex PCR, and TCRdb holds only the in-frame ones, with some missing. Counted here are 300,000 to 400,000 clones, approximately 88% occurring once; the ten biggest clones make up approximately 9.4%. The sequencing input was peripheral blood. These receptors all stem from a man under 40 with COVID-19, enrolled during active disease.

The chain links TRBV11-3 to TRBJ2-2, with D possibly TRBD2 on 6 matching bases. The CDR3 runs 15 residues. Germline V gives CDR1 SGHNT, CDR2 YENEEA. Deletions cut 5 bases from V and 1 base from J, with 11 bases between. The CDR3 DNA reads as TGTGCCAGCAGCGCCGGGACTGTGAACACCGGGGAGCTGTTTTTT. Protein: CASSAGTVNTGELFF.

The chain is built from TRBV4-2 and TRBJ2-7; maybe TRBD2 (5 bases). The V gene's germline CDR1 is LGHNA and CDR2 YNFKEQ. V dropped 0 bases and J dropped 6 bases, with 12 bases sitting between them. This CDR3 has 14 amino acids. This CDR3 is CASSQESGEGEQYF. CDR3 coding DNA: TGTGCCAGCAGCCAAGAGAGCGGAGAAGGCGAGCAGTACTTC.

This chain joins TRBV27 and TRBJ1-2; TRBD1 agrees at 7 bases. Germline CDR1 reads MNHEY; CDR2 reads SMNVEV (reference sequence). This CDR3 spans 14 amino acids. V dropped 3 bases and J dropped 4; count of bases not matched to a gene: 5. CDR3 nucleotide sequence: TGTGCCAGCAGTTTGACAGGGCCTCCCTATGGCTACACCTTC. Protein sequence: CASSLTGPPYGYTF.

The V gene is TRBV2, the J gene TRBJ2-1; a possible D gene is TRBD1 (6 bases). Trimming took 6 bases from V and 5 from J, leaving 11 bases between them. CDR3 size: 13 residues. CDR1 is SNHLY, CDR2 FYNNEI, per germline. CDR3 bases: TGTGCCAGCAGGGTGGACAGTAACAATGAGCAGTTCTTC. Its protein is CASRVDSNNEQFF.

This clone has a handful of counts. The DNA of the CDR3 is TGTGCCAGACAGGGTGGAAACACCATATATTTT. Encoded protein: CARQGGNTIYF. This sequence joins TRBV19 and TRBJ1-3, with D perhaps TRBD1 (6 bases). V gave up 9 bases and J gave up 3 bases, with 6 bases separating them. This CDR3 is 11 amino acids long. Germline values: CDR1 LNHDA, CDR2 SQIVND (reference sequence). Drawing the rest from reference TRBV19 and TRBJ1-3, the complete variable domain is DGGITQSPKYLFRKEGQNVTLSCEQNLNHDAMYWYRQDPGQGLRLIYYSQIVNDFQKGDIAEGYSVSREKKESFPLTVTSAQKNPTAFYLCARQGGNTIYFGEGSWLTVV.

The V and J genes are TRBV9 and TRBJ2-7; TRBD1 matches at 7 bases. CDR1 and CDR2 (germline): SGDLS, YYNGEE. After removal of 3 bases from V and 1 base from J, the junction contained 4 bases not matched to a gene. The CDR3 has 14 residues. The CDR3, as DNA: TGTGCCAGCAGCGCCAGGGGGTGGTCCTACGAGCAGTACTTC. This sequence encodes CASSARGWSYEQYF.

The chain recombines TRBV6-5 with TRBJ1-3; TRBD1 is a possible D gene (5 bases). This CDR3 comprises 13 residues. V dropped 6 bases and J dropped 0 bases, with 6 bases sitting between them. Germline V gene sequence: CDR1 MNHEY, CDR2 SVGAGI. CDR3 DNA sequence: TGTGCCAGCAGGGACACCTCTGGAAACACCATATATTTT. Translated, it gives CASRDTSGNTIYF.

This rearrangement joins TRBV19 to TRBJ2-1; 14 nucleotides line up with TRBD2. The germline V gene encodes CDR1 LNHDA and CDR2 SQIVND (reference sequence). J gave up 10 bases and V 4 bases, and 3 bases lay outside the gene matches. The CDR3 extends over 14 amino acids. The CDR3 DNA reads as TGTGCCAGTAGTACTGGGACTAGCGGGGGAGAGCAGTTCTTC. Translation: CASSTGTSGGEQFF. The whole variable domain, filled in from reference TRBV19 and TRBJ2-1, reads DGGITQSPKYLFRKEGQNVTLSCEQNLNHDAMYWYRQDPGQGLRLIYYSQIVNDFQKGDIAEGYSVSREKKESFPLTVTSAQKNPTAFYLCASSTGTSGGEQFFGPGTRLTVL.

Notes on this clone: The sample holds other DNA sequences that translate to the same CDR3. V usage is TRBV6-2 or TRBV6-3 and J usage is TRBJ2-3; 7 bases match TRBD1. The ends lost 1 base at V and 1 base at J; junction bases unmatched: 2. This CDR3 region has 15 residues. Per the germline V gene, CDR1 is MNHEY and CDR2 is SVGEGT. The DNA for the CDR3 is TGTGCCAGCAGTTACTGGCAGGGGGGCACAGATACGCAGTATTTT. Residues: CASSYWQGGTDTQYF.

The V gene is TRBV7-8, the J gene TRBJ2-1, with 8 bases matching TRBD2. With V trimmed by 3 bases and J by 7 bases, 11 bases remained unmatched. The V gene's germline CDR1 is SGHVS and CDR2 FQNEAQ. The CDR3 runs 16 residues. The CDR3 DNA follows: TGTGCCAGCAGCTTTCGGAACCGGGAGCGGGGGAATGAGCAGTTCTTC. It is translated as CASSFRNRERGNEQFF.

The chain is built from TRBV4-1 and TRBJ2-1; 11 bases agree with TRBD2. V was clipped by 2 bases and J by 2 bases; unmatched bases: 11. The CDR3 extends over 19 amino acids. The germline V gene has CDR1 MGHRA and CDR2 YSYEKL. The CDR3 loop is CASSQQAASGLAAYNEQFF. The CDR3 DNA is TGCGCCAGCAGCCAACAGGCGGCCTCGGGACTAGCGGCCTACAATGAGCAGTTCTTC.

The chain joins TRBV7-3 to TRBJ2-7; a weak D match, TRBD1 (6 bases). The germline V and J ends were trimmed by 2 bases and 6 bases, with 11 bases remaining between them. Germline V gives CDR1 SGHTA, CDR2 FQGTGA. The CDR3 totals 13 residues. The CDR3 nucleotides are TGTGCCAGCAGCTTACTCGCAGGGGTCGAGCAGTACTTC. It yields the protein CASSLLAGVEQYF.

This clone was seen a handful of times. V and J are TRBV7-9 and TRBJ1-6, with 7 bases that match TRBD1. Germline CDR1 and CDR2: SEHNR and FQNEAQ (reference sequence). CDR3 length: 16 residues. V lost 4 bases to trimming and J lost 7 bases; unmatched junction nucleotides: 10. The CDR3 DNA follows: TGTGCCAGCAGCTGGACAGGACCGAGCAACAATTCACCCCTCCACTTT. Translating it yields CASSWTGPSNNSPLHF.

This sequence joins TRBV28 and TRBJ2-3, with 8 bases matching TRBD1. This CDR3 has 14 residues. CDR1 and CDR2 from the germline V gene are MDHEN and SYDVKM. The junction had 5 bases not matched to a gene; V was cut back by 6 bases and J by 3 bases. The CDR3 loop is CASSPWTGTDTQYF. The CDR3 region has the DNA TGTGCCAGCAGCCCTTGGACAGGGACAGATACGCAGTATTTT.

This chain joins TRBV5-1 and TRBJ1-1; tentatively, D is TRBD1 (5 bases). Deletions cut 4 bases from V and 1 base from J, with 11 bases between. Per the germline V gene, CDR1 is SGHRS and CDR2 is YFSETQ. The CDR3 has 14 residues. The CDR3 bases are TGCGCCAGCAGCCCAGGTGGGGCGAACACTGAAGCTTTCTTT. Translating it yields CASSPGGANTEAFF.